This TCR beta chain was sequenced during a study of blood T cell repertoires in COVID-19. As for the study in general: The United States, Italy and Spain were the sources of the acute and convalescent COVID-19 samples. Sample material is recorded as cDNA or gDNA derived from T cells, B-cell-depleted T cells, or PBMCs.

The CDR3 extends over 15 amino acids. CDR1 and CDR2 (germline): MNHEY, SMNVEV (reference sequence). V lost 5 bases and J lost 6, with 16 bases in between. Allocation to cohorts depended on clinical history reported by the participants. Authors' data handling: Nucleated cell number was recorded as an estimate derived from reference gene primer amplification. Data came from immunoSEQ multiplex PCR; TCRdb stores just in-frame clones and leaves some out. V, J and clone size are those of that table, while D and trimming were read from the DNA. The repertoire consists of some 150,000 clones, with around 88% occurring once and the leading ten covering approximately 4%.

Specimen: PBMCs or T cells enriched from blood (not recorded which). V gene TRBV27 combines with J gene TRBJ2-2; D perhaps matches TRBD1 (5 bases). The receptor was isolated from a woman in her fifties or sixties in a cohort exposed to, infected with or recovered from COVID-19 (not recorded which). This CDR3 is CASSTSAGIAGELFF. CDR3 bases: TGTGCCAGCAGTACATCGGCAGGGATTGCCGGGGAGCTGTTTTTT.